This T cell receptor (beta chain) comes out of a study of blood T cell repertoires in COVID-19 (dated by TCRdb to 2018 to 2021). For context, the study as a whole: The collaborator samples originated in the United States, Italy and Spain and spanned the acute and convalescent phases of COVID-19. The material from the prospective study consisted of cDNA or gDNA derived from T cells, B-cell-depleted T cells, or PBMCs. Deeply sampled blood TCRbeta repertoires from subjects exposed to, actively infected with, or recovered from COVID-19 were included in the dataset. A freely available public database, intended as a resource for researchers studying the immune response to SARS-CoV-2, is where the repertoires were released. The samples were drawn from the first 160 participants of the ongoing ImmuneRACE study and from 1,254 subjects provided by 6 global collaborators. Sample metadata almost always included a de-identified subject ID, COVID-19 status, age in years and sex. Where available, HLA class I and class II types were obtained from metadata supplied by the sample provider rather than from assay-based typing.

Each collaborating institution followed its own protocols to collect whole blood in K2EDTA tubes. Collaborator samples were shipped for TCRbeta analysis as frozen whole blood, isolated PBMCs, or DNA extracted from either sample type. The immunoSEQ Assay, a bias-controlled multiplex PCR, was used to amplify TCRbeta CDR3 regions from genomic DNA. The study's processing was this. The number of nucleated cells in each sample was estimated by amplification of reference gene primers within the assay. To quantify the absolute abundance of each unique TCRbeta CDR3 rearrangement, sequence reads were collapsed and filtered. For each sample, productive Simpson clonality was calculated as the square root of Simpson's diversity index across productive rearrangements. Drawn from immuneACCESS, this table holds only the in-frame rearrangements with V and J called that TCRdb kept. Clones are partly lost; checked studies trace under half to an unresolved V gene and leave the rest unexplained. D and trimming were read from the DNA, whereas the V and J calls and clone size are those reported in that table. The table for this sample lists about 140,000 clones; 70% to 90% of them were counted only once. The top ten hold 1.8% of the sample.

As regards this clone: Its antigen target is currently unknown. Per-base qualities were not stored, and no clone one base away is much larger.

Findings and caveats that apply to the study as a whole: How much clinical and demographic metadata was included differed by source and by participant, and the metadata was provided uncurated.

This receptor was identified in a man in his 70s with acute or convalescent COVID-19. The specimen sequenced was peripheral blood.

The CDR3 protein: CASSYGDSANYGYTF. The nucleotides are TGCGCCAGCAGCTACGGGGACAGCGCTAACTATGGCTACACCTTC. The chain uses TRBV5-1 and TRBJ1-2; a stretch of 7 junction bases matches TRBD1. V ends up 3 bases short and J 0 bases short, with an unmatched junction base count of 5. CDR3 length: 15 amino acids, cysteine to phenylalanine. The read is trimmed to its CDR3 DNA, 45 bases read in frame from base 1. From a lookup of the germline V gene, CDR1 and CDR2 are SGHRS and YFSETQ.